Following are 10 T cell receptor beta chains from one sample sequenced in a study of ipilimumab plus nivolumab after autologous stem cell transplantation. Profiled with immunoSEQ multiplex PCR; TCRdb holds only in-frame clones, not every one. The table lists roughly 45,000 clones, roughly 88% of them singletons. The sequences come from PBMCs, collected in a trial of ipilimumab plus nivolumab as post-transplant consolidation. These receptor sequences come from a male donor with multiple myeloma.

J is TRBJ1-2 and V is TRBV29-1; TRBD1 matches 12 bases. Germline V gives CDR1 SQVTM, CDR2 ANQGSEA. The ends lost 6 bases at V and 8 bases at J; junction bases unmatched: 4. The CDR3 spans 12 residues. The CDR3 reads CSVGQGARGYTF. In DNA form, the CDR3 reads TGCAGCGTGGGACAGGGGGCGCGGGGCTACACCTTC.

V is TRBV9 and J is TRBJ1-1; no firm D call. From germline, CDR1 is SGDLS and CDR2 YYNGEE. Trimming took off 4 bases at V and 5 bases at J, with 15 bases between the two ends. This CDR3 has 14 amino acids. Here the CDR3 DNA reads TGTGCCAGCAGCCCCCGAAGGGAGGGAACTGAAGCTTTCTTT. Its translation: CASSPRREGTEAFF.

This sequence joins TRBV6-5 and TRBJ2-3; D tentatively reads TRBD1 or TRBD2 (6 bases each). There are 15 residues in the CDR3. Between the trimmed V and J ends, which lost 2 bases and 1 base, there was a span of 10 bases. Germline CDR1 is MNHEY and CDR2 is SVGAGI. The CDR3 bases are TGTGCCAGCAGTTACAGGGGGGTGGGCACAGATACGCAGTATTTT. Translating it yields CASSYRGVGTDTQYF.

The V call is TRBV10-1, the J call TRBJ2-7; 7 nucleotides match TRBD1. Germline CDR1 is WNHNN and CDR2 is SYGVQD (reference sequence). V lost 5 bases, J lost 5 bases, and 9 bases stayed unmatched. CDR3 length: 14 residues. This CDR3 is CASSPSDRVHEQYF. The CDR3 coding sequence is TGCGCCAGCAGTCCCTCCGACAGGGTCCACGAGCAGTACTTC.

This sequence joins TRBV5-4 and TRBJ2-5; TRBD2 aligns across 16 bases. The CDR3 runs to 17 residues. Germline V gene lookup returns CDR1 SGHNT and CDR2 YYREEE (reference sequence). Trimming cost V 7 bases and J 5 bases; bases outside gene matches: 11. The CDR3, as DNA: TGTGCCAGCTCCCCCGGGACTAGCGGGAGGGAAGGGGAGACCCAGTACTTC. Encoded protein: CASSPGTSGREGETQYF.

J is TRBJ2-2 and V is TRBV7-3; no clear D. Germline-derived CDR1 and CDR2 are SGHTA and FQGTGA. V dropped 6 bases and J dropped 4 bases, with 12 bases sitting between them. The CDR3 consists of 14 residues. The CDR3 region is CASRTRLATGELFF. DNA of the CDR3: TGTGCCAGCAGGACGAGGTTGGCCACCGGGGAGCTGTTTTTT.

This chain links TRBV4-1 with TRBJ2-7; D unclear. Germline V gene data show CDR1 as MGHRA and CDR2 as YSYEKL. The CDR3 is 15 amino acids. The ends were cut back, 5 bases at V and 5 bases at J, with 19 bases in the middle. Here the CDR3 DNA reads TGCGCCAGCAGCTTTTCAGCCCGGGTGGACCACGAGCAGTACTTC. Its translation: CASSFSARVDHEQYF.

The chain combines TRBV5-1 with TRBJ2-2, with 8 nucleotides matching TRBD1. The CDR3 covers 15 residues. V lost 9 bases to trimming and J lost 4 bases; unmatched junction nucleotides: 11. From germline, CDR1 is SGHRS and CDR2 YFSETQ. CDR3 protein: CATFQGALFTGELFF. As DNA, the CDR3 is TGCGCCACCTTTCAGGGGGCGTTATTCACCGGGGAGCTGTTTTTT. Supplemented by reference TRBV5-1 and TRBJ2-2, the full variable domain reads KAGVTQTPRYLIKTRGQQVTLSCSPISGHRSVSWYQQTPGQGLQFLFEYFSETQRNKGNFPGRFSGRQFSNSRSEMNVSTLELGDSALYLCATFQGALFTGELFFGEGSRLTVL.

The CDR3 loop is CASSLMSYNEQFF. The CDR3 DNA is TGTGCCAGCAGTTTGATGAGCTACAATGAGCAGTTCTTC. The genes are TRBV27 and TRBJ2-1; D is unresolved. The length of the CDR3 is 13 residues. Germline CDR1 reads MNHEY; CDR2 reads SMNVEV (reference sequence). V gave up 3 bases and J gave up 3 bases, with 6 bases separating them.

The chain recombines TRBV5-1 with TRBJ2-5; perhaps TRBD1 as D (6 bases). Trimming removed 0 bases from V and 5 bases from J, with 14 bases in between. Germline CDR1 SGHRS, CDR2 YFSETQ. The CDR3 is 15 residues long. CDR3 sequence (DNA): TGCGCCAGCAGCTTGGACAGGGCGGTTTTGGAGACCCAGTACTTC. Residues: CASSLDRAVLETQYF.